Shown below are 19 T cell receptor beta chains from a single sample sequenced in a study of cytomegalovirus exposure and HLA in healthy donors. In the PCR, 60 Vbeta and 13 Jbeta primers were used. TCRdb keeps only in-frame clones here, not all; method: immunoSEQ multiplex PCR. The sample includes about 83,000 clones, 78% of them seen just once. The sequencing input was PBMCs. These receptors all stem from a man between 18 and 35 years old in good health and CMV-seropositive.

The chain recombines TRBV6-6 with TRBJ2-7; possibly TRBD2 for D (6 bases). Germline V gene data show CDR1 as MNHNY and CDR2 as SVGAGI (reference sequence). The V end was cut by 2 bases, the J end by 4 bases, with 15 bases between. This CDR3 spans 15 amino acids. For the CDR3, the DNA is TGTGCCAGCAGTTACGTTAGCGGCGATCGATACGAGCAGTACTTC. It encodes CASSYVSGDRYEQYF.

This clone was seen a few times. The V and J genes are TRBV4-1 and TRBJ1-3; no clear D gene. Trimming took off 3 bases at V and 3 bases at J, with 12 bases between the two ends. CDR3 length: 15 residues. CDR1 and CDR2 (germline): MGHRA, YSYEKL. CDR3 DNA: TGCGCCAGCAGCCACCACTCCCCCAATGGAAACACCATATATTTT. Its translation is CASSHHSPNGNTIYF.

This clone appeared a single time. The CDR3 protein is CASSLGPGRPQHF. DNA of the CDR3: TGTGCCAGCAGCTTAGGCCCGGGGAGGCCCCAGCATTTT. The chain combines TRBV7-2 with TRBJ1-5; D ambiguous. Germline V gene lookup returns CDR1 SGHTA and CDR2 FQGNSA. CDR3 length equals 13 residues. The ends were cut back, 1 base at V and 9 bases at J, with 10 bases in the middle.

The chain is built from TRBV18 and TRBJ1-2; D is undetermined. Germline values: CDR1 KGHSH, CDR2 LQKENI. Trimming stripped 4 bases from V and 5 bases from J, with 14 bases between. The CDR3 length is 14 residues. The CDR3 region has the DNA TGTGCCAGCTCACTAAATACGGAGCTATATGGCTACACCTTC. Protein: CASSLNTELYGYTF. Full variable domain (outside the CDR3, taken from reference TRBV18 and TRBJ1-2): NAGVMQNPRHLVRRRGQEARLRCSPMKGHSHVYWYRQLPEEGLKFMVYLQKENIIDESGMPKERFSAEFPKEGPSILRIQQVVRGDSAAYFCASSLNTELYGYTFGSGTRLTVV.

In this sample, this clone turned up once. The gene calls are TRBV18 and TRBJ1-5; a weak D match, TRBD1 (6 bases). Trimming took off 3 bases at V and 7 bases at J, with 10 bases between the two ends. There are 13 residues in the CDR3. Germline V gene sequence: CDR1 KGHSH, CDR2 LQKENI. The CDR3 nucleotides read TGTGCCAGCTCACCTGACAGGACGCAGCCCCAGCATTTT. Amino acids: CASSPDRTQPQHF. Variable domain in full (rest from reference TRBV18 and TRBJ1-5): NAGVMQNPRHLVRRRGQEARLRCSPMKGHSHVYWYRQLPEEGLKFMVYLQKENIIDESGMPKERFSAEFPKEGPSILRIQQVVRGDSAAYFCASSPDRTQPQHFGDGTRLSIL.

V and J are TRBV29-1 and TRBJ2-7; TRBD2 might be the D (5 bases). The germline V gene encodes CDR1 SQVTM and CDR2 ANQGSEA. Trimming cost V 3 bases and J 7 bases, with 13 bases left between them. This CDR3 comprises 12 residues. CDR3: CSVDNPRGEQYF. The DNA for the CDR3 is TGCAGCGTTGACAACCCCCGGGGAGAGCAGTACTTC.

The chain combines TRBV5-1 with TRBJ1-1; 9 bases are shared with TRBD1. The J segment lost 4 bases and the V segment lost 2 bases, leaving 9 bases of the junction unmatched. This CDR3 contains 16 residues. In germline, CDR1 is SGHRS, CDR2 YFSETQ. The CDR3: CASSLGTGSRSTEAFF. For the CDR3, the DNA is TGCGCCAGCAGCTTAGGGACAGGGAGTCGGTCCACTGAAGCTTTCTTT.

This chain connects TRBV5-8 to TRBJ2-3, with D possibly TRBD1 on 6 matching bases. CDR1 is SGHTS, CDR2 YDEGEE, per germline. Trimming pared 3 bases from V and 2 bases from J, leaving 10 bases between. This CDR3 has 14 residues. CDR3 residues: CASSSGQHTDTQYF. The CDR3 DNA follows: TGTGCCAGCAGCTCGGGACAACACACAGATACGCAGTATTTT.

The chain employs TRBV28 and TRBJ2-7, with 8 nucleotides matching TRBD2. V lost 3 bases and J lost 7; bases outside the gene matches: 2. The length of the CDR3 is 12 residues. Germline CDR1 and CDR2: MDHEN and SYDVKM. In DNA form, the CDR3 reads TGTGCCAGCAGTTTTCGGGGGGGGGAGCAGTACTTC. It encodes CASSFRGGEQYF.

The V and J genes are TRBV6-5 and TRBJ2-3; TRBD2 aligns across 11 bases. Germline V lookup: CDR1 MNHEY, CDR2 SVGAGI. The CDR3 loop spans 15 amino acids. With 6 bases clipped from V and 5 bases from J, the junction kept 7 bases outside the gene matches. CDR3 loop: CASSQTSGSRDTQYF. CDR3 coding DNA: TGTGCCAGCAGCCAAACTAGCGGGAGTAGAGATACGCAGTATTTT.

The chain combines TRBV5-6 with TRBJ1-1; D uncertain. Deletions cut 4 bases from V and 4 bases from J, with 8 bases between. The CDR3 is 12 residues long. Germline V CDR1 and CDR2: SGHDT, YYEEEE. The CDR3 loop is CASSPSGTEAFF. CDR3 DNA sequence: TGTGCCAGCAGCCCGAGTGGCACTGAAGCTTTCTTT.

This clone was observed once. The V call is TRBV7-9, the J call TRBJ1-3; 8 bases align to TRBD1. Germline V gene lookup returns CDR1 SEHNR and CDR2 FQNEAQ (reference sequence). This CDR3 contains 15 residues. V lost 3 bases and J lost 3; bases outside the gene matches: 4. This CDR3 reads CASSFHGQGGNTIYF. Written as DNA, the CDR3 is TGTGCCAGCAGCTTCCACGGACAGGGTGGAAACACCATATATTTT. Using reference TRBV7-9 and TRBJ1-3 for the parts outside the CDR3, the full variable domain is DTGVSQNPRHKITKRGQNVTFRCDPISEHNRLYWYRQTLGQGPEFLTYFQNEAQLEKSRLLSDRFSAERPKGSFSTLEIQRTEQGDSAMYLCASSFHGQGGNTIYFGEGSWLTVV.

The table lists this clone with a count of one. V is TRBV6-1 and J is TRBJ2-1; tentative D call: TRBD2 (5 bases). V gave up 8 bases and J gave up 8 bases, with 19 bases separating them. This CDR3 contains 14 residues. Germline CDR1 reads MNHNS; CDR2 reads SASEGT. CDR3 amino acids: CASGKDSVVHEQFF. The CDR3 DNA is TGTGCCAGCGGGAAGGACTCGGTAGTCCATGAGCAGTTCTTC.

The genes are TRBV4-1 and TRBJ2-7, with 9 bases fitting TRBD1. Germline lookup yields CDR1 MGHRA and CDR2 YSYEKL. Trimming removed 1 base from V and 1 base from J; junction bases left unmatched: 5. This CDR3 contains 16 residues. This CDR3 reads CASSQVGGTGSYEQYF. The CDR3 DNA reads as TGCGCCAGCAGCCAAGTGGGCGGGACAGGGTCCTACGAGCAGTACTTC.

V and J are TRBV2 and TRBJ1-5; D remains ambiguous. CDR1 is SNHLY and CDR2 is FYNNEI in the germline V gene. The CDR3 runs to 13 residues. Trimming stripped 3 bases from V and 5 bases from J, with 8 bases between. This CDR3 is CASSDDNHQPQHF. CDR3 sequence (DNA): TGTGCCAGCAGTGATGACAACCATCAGCCCCAGCATTTT.

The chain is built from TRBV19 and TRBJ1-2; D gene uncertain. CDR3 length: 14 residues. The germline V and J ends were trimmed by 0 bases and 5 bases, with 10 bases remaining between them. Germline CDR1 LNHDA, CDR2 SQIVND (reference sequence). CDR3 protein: CASSIDRTDYGYTF. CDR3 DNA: TGTGCCAGTAGTATAGACCGGACTGATTATGGCTACACCTTC.

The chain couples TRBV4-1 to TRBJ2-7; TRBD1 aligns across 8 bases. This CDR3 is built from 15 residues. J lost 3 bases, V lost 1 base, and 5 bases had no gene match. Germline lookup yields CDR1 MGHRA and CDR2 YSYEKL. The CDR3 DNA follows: TGCGCCAGCAGCCAAGCGGGACAGGTCAACTACGAGCAGTACTTC. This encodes CASSQAGQVNYEQYF.

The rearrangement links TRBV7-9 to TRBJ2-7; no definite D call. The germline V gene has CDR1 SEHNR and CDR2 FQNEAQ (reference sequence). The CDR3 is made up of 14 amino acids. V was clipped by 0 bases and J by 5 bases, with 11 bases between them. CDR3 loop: CASSLARRTDEQYF. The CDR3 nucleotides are TGTGCCAGCAGCTTAGCGAGGAGAACGGACGAGCAGTACTTC.

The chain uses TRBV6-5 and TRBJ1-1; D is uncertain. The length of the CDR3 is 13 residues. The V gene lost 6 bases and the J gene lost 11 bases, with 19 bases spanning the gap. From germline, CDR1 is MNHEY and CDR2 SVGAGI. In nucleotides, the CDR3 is TGTGCCAGCAGACCCCTGACCCGAAGCGGCGCTTTCTTT. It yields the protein CASRPLTRSGAFF.